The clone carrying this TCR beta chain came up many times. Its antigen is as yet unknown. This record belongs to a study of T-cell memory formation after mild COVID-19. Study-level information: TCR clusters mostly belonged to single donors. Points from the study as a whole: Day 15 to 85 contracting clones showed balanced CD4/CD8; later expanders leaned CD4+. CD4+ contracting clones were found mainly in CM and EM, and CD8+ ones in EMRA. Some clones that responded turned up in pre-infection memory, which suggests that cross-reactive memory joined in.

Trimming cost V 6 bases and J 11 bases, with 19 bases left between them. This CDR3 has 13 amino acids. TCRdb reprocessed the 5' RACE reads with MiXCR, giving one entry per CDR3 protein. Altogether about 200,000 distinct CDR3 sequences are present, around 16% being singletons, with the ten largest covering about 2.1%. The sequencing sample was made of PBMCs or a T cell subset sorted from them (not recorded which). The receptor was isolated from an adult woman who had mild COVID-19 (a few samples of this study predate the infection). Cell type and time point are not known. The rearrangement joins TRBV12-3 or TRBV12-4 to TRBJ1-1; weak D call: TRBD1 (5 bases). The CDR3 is CASSPGPPAGAFF. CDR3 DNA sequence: TGTGCCAGCAGCCCGGGACCACCGGCTGGGGCTTTCTTT.